The clone carrying this TCR beta chain was picked up a small number of times. Its antigen is undetermined. The data were produced by immunoSEQ multiplex PCR, yet TCRdb's version contains in-frame clones alone and is incomplete. Of around 70,000 clones listed, 75% to 80% are singletons. Subsequent to roughly 9 days of culture, CD4+ T cells were isolated. All vaccine recipients tested negative for nucleocapsid antibodies and had never contracted SARS-CoV-2 infection. Cells had half their medium changed to IL-2 medium on days 3 and 7. The data originate from a study of vaccination effects on CD4 cells after COVID-19. Whole-study findings and limits: Just 1 of 255 vaccine-induced clones in healthy recipients was cross-reactive. The study enrolled few convalescent patients and sampled no early post-infection timepoints.

The clonotype comes from a human donor who received a COVID-19 vaccine. The sequencing used CD4+ T cells from PBMCs cultured without peptide, collected before COVID-19 vaccination.

The CDR3 protein is CASQRLQSHNSPLHF. The CDR3 DNA sequence: TGTGCCTCCCAACGCCTCCAGTCTCATAATTCACCCCTCCACTTT. The V gene is TRBV19, the J gene TRBJ1-6; no clear D gene. This CDR3 spans 15 amino acids. The ends were cut back, 11 bases at V and 5 bases at J, with 19 bases in the middle. Per the germline V gene, CDR1 is LNHDA and CDR2 is SQIVND (reference sequence).